Shown below are 5 T cell receptor beta chains from a single sample sequenced in a study of CD8 T cells in ankylosing spondylitis. TCRdb redid the calling of the 5' RACE reads with MiXCR, one entry per CDR3 protein. This sample has 240,000 or so distinct CDR3 sequences, with less than 10% found just once. The specimen was blood, either unsorted or a sorted T cell fraction (not recorded which). These receptors were collected from a male donor with ankylosing spondylitis or in good health (not recorded which).

This clonotype was counted ten times or more. J is TRBJ1-5 and V is TRBV7-8; maybe TRBD1 (6 bases). The CDR3 is 16 residues long. Germline V gene sequence: CDR1 SGHVS, CDR2 FQNEAQ. Deletions cut 5 bases from V and 2 bases from J, with 16 bases between. The CDR3 DNA reads as TGTGCCAGCAGCAGAGGGCACAGGGTCGGCAATCAGCCCCAGCATTTT. Amino acids: CASSRGHRVGNQPQHF.

The gene calls are TRBV3-1 and TRBJ1-2; D may be TRBD1 (6 bases). The CDR3 is 16 amino acids. The germline V gene has CDR1 LGHDT and CDR2 YNNKEL (reference sequence). Trimming stripped 6 bases from V and 1 base from J, with 18 bases between. CDR3 residues: CASSPIKQGYNYGYTF. CDR3 bases: TGTGCCAGCAGTCCCATTAAACAGGGATATAACTATGGCTACACCTTC.

This clonotype showed up many times. The chain links TRBV4-3 to TRBJ2-7; possible D gene TRBD2, 5 bases. The V and J ends lost 0 bases and 4 bases respectively, with 7 bases between them. Germline V lookup: CDR1 LGHNA, CDR2 YSLEER. The CDR3 is 13 amino acids. CDR3 nucleotides: TGCGCCAGCAGCCAAGATACTAGTTACGAGCAGTACTTC. Amino acids: CASSQDTSYEQYF.

This clonotype was recorded at least ten times. The V call is TRBV20-1, the J call TRBJ2-1; unclear D gene. V was shortened by 0 bases and J by 4 bases, with 10 bases between the two germline ends. The CDR3 loop spans 14 amino acids. Germline V gives CDR1 DFQATT, CDR2 SNEGSKA (reference sequence). The CDR3 here is CSARDSTRYNEQFF. Here the CDR3 DNA reads TGCAGTGCTAGAGATTCGACCAGATACAATGAGCAGTTCTTC.

At least ten counts were recorded for this clonotype. The chain recombines TRBV29-1 with TRBJ2-3, with 8 bases matching TRBD1. The CDR3 has 14 residues. The V gene end was trimmed by 6 bases and the J gene end by 4 bases; junction bases not matched to a gene: 9. Looked up from germline, CDR1 is SQVTM and CDR2 is ANQGSEA. CDR3 sequence (DNA): TGCAGCGTCGCAGGGGGCGTCGGCTCAGATACGCAGTATTTT. It translates to CSVAGGVGSDTQYF.